What follows are 26 T cell receptor beta chains derived from one specimen sequenced in a study of shared clonotypes between healthy human individuals. Sequencing was performed with immunoSEQ multiplex PCR; in TCRdb, only in-frame clones are kept and a portion is missing. Counted here are some 580,000 clones, about 98% occurring once; the ten biggest clones make up approximately 0.3%. Terminally differentiated effector memory CD45RA+ cells were excluded from the naive CD8 cells, which were CD45RO-negative and positively selected for CCR7. Sequencing used naive CD8+ T cells sorted from blood. These receptors were collected from a man in his thirties or forties in good health.

V gene TRBV11-3 combines with J gene TRBJ2-7; D tentatively fits TRBD1 or TRBD2 (6 bases each). The CDR3 is 15 residues long. In germline, CDR1 is SGHNT, CDR2 YENEEA. V shed 2 bases and J shed 5 bases, with 16 bases lying between them. CDR3 sequence reads: CASSLCRGPHHEQYF. The DNA for the CDR3 is TGTGCCAGCAGCTTATGCCGGGGGCCCCACCACGAGCAGTACTTC.

This clone was counted a single time. The chain couples TRBV15 to TRBJ2-1, with 11 bases matching TRBD2. V shed 3 bases, J shed 7 bases, and the junction held 5 bases outside the gene matches. Germline assignment: CDR1 LNHNV and CDR2 YYDKDF (reference sequence). The CDR3 is 15 residues long. For the CDR3, the DNA is TGTGCCACCAGCAGCCTAGCGGGAGGCGGGAATGAGCAGTTCTTC. Translated: CATSSLAGGGNEQFF.

The rearrangement links TRBV7-6 to TRBJ2-3; D ambiguous. The V and J ends lost 5 bases and 2 bases respectively, with 8 bases between them. The CDR3 length is 13 residues. Looked up from germline, CDR1 is SGHVS and CDR2 is FNYEAQ. CDR3 loop: CASSPPLTDTQYF. The CDR3 nucleotides read TGTGCCAGCAGCCCCCCCCTCACAGATACGCAGTATTTT.

The chain links TRBV28 to TRBJ2-3; D call uncertain. Trimming took off 6 bases at V and 1 base at J, with 14 bases between the two ends. The CDR3 covers 15 residues. CDR1 is MDHEN, CDR2 SYDVKM, per germline. The DNA for the CDR3 is TGTGCCAGCAGCCGAACTACTTTGGGCACAGATACGCAGTATTTT. Its protein is CASSRTTLGTDTQYF.

V usage is TRBV9 and J usage is TRBJ2-5, with D possibly being TRBD1 or TRBD2 (5 bases each). The germline CDR1 and CDR2 sequences are SGDLS and YYNGEE. V lost 0 bases to trimming and J lost 5 bases, with 11 bases between them. This CDR3 contains 14 residues. CDR3 sequence: CASSVAGWGETQYF. The CDR3 nucleotides read TGTGCCAGCAGCGTAGCTGGATGGGGGGAGACCCAGTACTTC.

The V call is TRBV28, the J call TRBJ2-3; possibly TRBD1 for D (6 bases). Germline V gene sequence: CDR1 MDHEN, CDR2 SYDVKM. The CDR3 consists of 15 residues. Trimming removed 6 bases at V and 6 bases at J, with 19 bases between. The CDR3 protein is CASSDEPQGWDTQYF. The CDR3 bases are TGTGCCAGCAGCGACGAACCCCAGGGGTGGGATACGCAGTATTTT. The complete variable domain, with remaining parts taken from reference TRBV28 and TRBJ2-3, reads DVKVTQSSRYLVKRTGEKVFLECVQDMDHENMFWYRQDPGLGLRLIYFSYDVKMKEKGDIPEGYSVSREKKERFSLILESASTNQTSMYLCASSDEPQGWDTQYFGPGTRLTVL.

This sequence joins TRBV11-2 and TRBJ2-5; D ambiguous. Germline V gene lookup returns CDR1 SGHAT and CDR2 FQNNGV. V lost 2 bases and J lost 2, with 24 bases in between. The CDR3 extends over 19 amino acids. This chain's CDR3 is CASSLFEDRPGAIQETQYF. DNA of the CDR3: TGTGCCAGCAGCTTATTTGAGGATAGGCCAGGTGCAATTCAAGAGACCCAGTACTTC.

The V and J genes are TRBV29-1 and TRBJ2-1; the D is unclear. V was shortened by 7 bases and J by 7 bases, with 8 bases between the two germline ends. The CDR3 loop spans 10 amino acids. The germline V gene encodes CDR1 SQVTM and CDR2 ANQGSEA. The CDR3 sequence is CSARFNEQFF. In nucleotides, the CDR3 is TGCAGCGCTCGATTTAATGAGCAGTTCTTC.

The chain couples TRBV7-9 to TRBJ2-7; maybe TRBD2 (5 bases). V gave up 8 bases and J gave up 3 bases, with 17 bases separating them. Germline V CDR1 and CDR2: SEHNR, FQNEAQ (reference sequence). The CDR3 has 14 residues. CDR3 sequence (DNA): TGTGCCAGCCTTGAAGTTGGGAGCGGCTACGAGCAGTACTTC. It specifies CASLEVGSGYEQYF.

The chain couples TRBV5-4 to TRBJ2-1; D unclear. Germline V lookup: CDR1 SGHNT, CDR2 YYREEE (reference sequence). The CDR3 spans 14 residues. V shed 3 bases and J shed 5 bases, with 12 bases lying between them. The CDR3 region is CASSSKGGHNEQFF. The CDR3 DNA follows: TGTGCCAGCAGCTCTAAGGGTGGACACAATGAGCAGTTCTTC. Drawing the rest from reference TRBV5-4 and TRBJ2-1, the complete variable domain is ETGVTQSPTHLIKTRGQQVTLRCSSQSGHNTVSWYQQALGQGPQFIFQYYREEENGRGNFPPRFSGLQFPNYSSELNVNALELDDSALYLCASSSKGGHNEQFFGPGTRLTVL.

V is TRBV9 and J is TRBJ2-1; D is undetermined. The CDR3 spans 12 residues. Looked up from germline, CDR1 is SGDLS and CDR2 is YYNGEE. V gave up 3 bases and J gave up 8 bases, with 9 bases separating them. CDR3 loop: CASSAGVDEQFF. The CDR3, as DNA: TGTGCCAGCAGCGCAGGCGTCGATGAGCAGTTCTTC.

This rearrangement joins TRBV9 to TRBJ2-3; 7 bases match TRBD2. CDR3 length: 15 amino acids. CDR1 SGDLS and CDR2 YYNGEE come from the germline V gene. The junction had 4 bases not matched to a gene; V was cut back by 0 bases and J by 3 bases. CDR3 in amino acids: CASSVEAGVTDTQYF. CDR3 DNA sequence: TGTGCCAGCAGCGTAGAGGCGGGAGTGACAGATACGCAGTATTTT.

The chain recombines TRBV7-9 with TRBJ2-1, with D possibly being TRBD1 or TRBD2 (5 bases each). The CDR3 is 15 residues long. Germline values: CDR1 SEHNR, CDR2 FQNEAQ (reference sequence). V shed 6 bases and J shed 5 bases, with 17 bases lying between them. This chain's CDR3 is CASSSGTDHNNEQFF. In DNA form, the CDR3 reads TGTGCCAGCAGTTCAGGGACGGACCACAACAATGAGCAGTTCTTC.

The rearrangement joins TRBV5-6 to TRBJ1-5, with 12 bases matching TRBD1. Trimming cost V 4 bases and J 6 bases; bases outside gene matches: 5. Per germline, CDR1 SGHDT and CDR2 YYEEEE. The CDR3 runs to 15 residues. Here the CDR3 reads CASSPGTGGGQPQHF. The CDR3 bases are TGTGCCAGCAGCCCAGGGACAGGGGGCGGTCAGCCCCAGCATTTT.

This chain connects TRBV4-1 to TRBJ2-1; 7 positions agree with TRBD1. The CDR3 totals 14 residues. The germline V gene has CDR1 MGHRA and CDR2 YSYEKL. The ends lost 4 bases at V and 5 bases at J; junction bases unmatched: 5. For the CDR3, the DNA is TGCGCCAGCAGCCCCGGGACAGATGACAATGAGCAGTTCTTC. Its protein product is CASSPGTDDNEQFF.

The gene calls are TRBV7-9 and TRBJ1-2; a possible D gene is TRBD1 (5 bases). Germline assignment: CDR1 SEHNR and CDR2 FQNEAQ (reference sequence). V was clipped by 1 base and J by 8 bases, with 11 bases between them. This CDR3 is built from 13 residues. CDR3 DNA: TGTGCCAGCAGCTTAGGACAGACAGAGGGCTACACCTTC. It yields the protein CASSLGQTEGYTF.

The chain is built from TRBV27 and TRBJ2-7, with TRBD1 identical over 8 bases. Per the germline V gene, CDR1 is MNHEY and CDR2 is SMNVEV (reference sequence). CDR3 length: 14 amino acids. The J segment lost 0 bases and the V segment lost 7 bases, leaving 5 bases of the junction unmatched. CDR3 in amino acids: CASIPTGASYEQYF. The CDR3, as DNA: TGTGCCAGCATCCCGACAGGGGCCTCCTACGAGCAGTACTTC.

The chain employs TRBV7-8 and TRBJ2-7; the D gene is possibly TRBD2 (5 bases). The ends were cut back, 2 bases at V and 0 bases at J, with 8 bases in the middle. CDR1 SGHVS and CDR2 FQNEAQ come from the germline V gene. The CDR3 spans 14 residues. The CDR3 loop is CASSLRGNSYEQYF. The CDR3 DNA is TGTGCCAGCAGCTTACGAGGGAACTCCTACGAGCAGTACTTC.

This clone has only one observation. The CDR3 loop reads CASSLERGNSGANVLTF. The CDR3, as DNA: TGTGCCAGCAGCTTAGAACGGGGGAACTCTGGGGCCAACGTCCTGACTTTC. The genes are TRBV7-2 and TRBJ2-6, with D possibly TRBD2 on 6 matching bases. CDR1 is SGHTA and CDR2 is FQGNSA in the germline V gene. Trimming removed 1 base from V and 0 bases from J, with 10 bases in between. The CDR3 covers 17 residues.

The V call is TRBV29-1, the J call TRBJ2-1; 9 nucleotides agree with TRBD2. The V gene's germline CDR1 is SQVTM and CDR2 ANQGSEA. The CDR3 spans 13 residues. V lost 4 bases to trimming and J lost 5 bases; unmatched junction nucleotides: 3. As DNA, the CDR3 is TGCAGCGTTGGGACTAGCGAAAACAATGAGCAGTTCTTC. Translation: CSVGTSENNEQFF.

The V call is TRBV4-1, the J call TRBJ2-1; no reliable D call. CDR3 size: 12 residues. V shed 5 bases and J shed 7 bases, with 9 bases lying between them. CDR1 is MGHRA, CDR2 YSYEKL, per germline. In DNA, the CDR3 is TGCGCCAGCAGCTCAGACCGTAATGAGCAGTTCTTC. Residues: CASSSDRNEQFF.

For this clone: Other DNA sequences of this sample code for an identical CDR3. The genes are TRBV28 and TRBJ1-1, with TRBD1 as a possible D gene (5 bases). The germline V gene has CDR1 MDHEN and CDR2 SYDVKM. Deletions cut 3 bases from V and 3 bases from J, with 8 bases between. This CDR3 has 13 amino acids. CDR3 nucleotide sequence: TGTGCCAGCAGTTTTGGGGGGGACACTGAAGCTTTCTTT. Its protein is CASSFGGDTEAFF.

The genes are TRBV28 and TRBJ2-6; TRBD1 matches at 8 bases. The CDR3 runs to 15 residues. Losses at the gene ends were 8 bases for V and 0 bases for J; bases not matched to a gene: 3. The germline V gene encodes CDR1 MDHEN and CDR2 SYDVKM. The CDR3 is CASCQGASGANVLTF. DNA for the CDR3: TGTGCCAGCTGTCAGGGGGCCTCTGGGGCCAACGTCCTGACTTTC. The complete variable domain, with remaining parts taken from reference TRBV28 and TRBJ2-6, reads DVKVTQSSRYLVKRTGEKVFLECVQDMDHENMFWYRQDPGLGLRLIYFSYDVKMKEKGDIPEGYSVSREKKERFSLILESASTNQTSMYLCASCQGASGANVLTFGAGSRLTVL.

This chain joins TRBV7-9 and TRBJ2-3, with 9 bases aligning to TRBD2. The CDR3 consists of 17 residues. CDR1 and CDR2 (germline): SEHNR, FQNEAQ (reference sequence). V shed 1 base, J shed 3 bases, and the junction held 8 bases outside the gene matches. The CDR3 coding sequence is TGTGCCAGCAGCTTAGTGGCTAGCGGGACTTTTACAGATACGCAGTATTTT. Protein sequence: CASSLVASGTFTDTQYF.

V gene TRBV27 combines with J gene TRBJ2-7, with 9 bases identical to TRBD1. This CDR3 comprises 13 residues. Germline V gene lookup returns CDR1 MNHEY and CDR2 SMNVEV (reference sequence). The V gene end was trimmed by 3 bases and the J gene end by 6 bases; junction bases not matched to a gene: 3. CDR3 loop: CASSLDRGLEQYF. CDR3 DNA: TGTGCCAGCAGTTTGGACAGGGGTCTCGAGCAGTACTTC.

The V and J genes are TRBV7-2 and TRBJ2-1, with 13 bases fitting TRBD2. CDR3 size: 19 residues. Per germline, CDR1 SGHTA and CDR2 FQGNSA. The V segment lost 4 bases and the J segment 2 bases; nucleotides outside the gene matches: 11. Here the CDR3 DNA reads TGTGCCAGCAGCTACAAGCCGGGACTAGCGGGAACAACCTACAATGAGCAGTTCTTC. It specifies CASSYKPGLAGTTYNEQFF.